This T cell receptor beta chain was recovered during a study of T cells in localized non-small cell lung cancer. Study results and limitations: Compared with tumor, uninvolved adjacent lung displayed greater T cell clonality, ranking highest overall. Overall survival was longer when the density of T cells in the blood was higher. Heterogeneity cannot be ruled out, as sequencing used one tumor region only.

This clone was recorded a few times. The antigen is undetermined. This table comes from immunoSEQ multiplex PCR, and its TCRdb copy is limited to in-frame clones, with some not included. The table records over 1,300 clones, about 20% of them present only once. V was pared by 7 bases and J by 2 bases, with 5 bases of the junction left unmatched. This CDR3 comprises 15 residues. Germline lookup yields CDR1 LNHDA and CDR2 SQIVND (reference sequence). The TCR originated in a male donor aged 60 or older with stage II squamous cell lung carcinoma. The specimen was lung tumor tissue, collected before any cancer treatment. This chain connects TRBV19 to TRBJ1-1, with TRBD1 identical over 12 bases. DNA for the CDR3: TGTGCCAGTACCCGGGACAGGGGGCTTAACACTGAAGCTTTCTTT. Translated: CASTRDRGLNTEAFF.